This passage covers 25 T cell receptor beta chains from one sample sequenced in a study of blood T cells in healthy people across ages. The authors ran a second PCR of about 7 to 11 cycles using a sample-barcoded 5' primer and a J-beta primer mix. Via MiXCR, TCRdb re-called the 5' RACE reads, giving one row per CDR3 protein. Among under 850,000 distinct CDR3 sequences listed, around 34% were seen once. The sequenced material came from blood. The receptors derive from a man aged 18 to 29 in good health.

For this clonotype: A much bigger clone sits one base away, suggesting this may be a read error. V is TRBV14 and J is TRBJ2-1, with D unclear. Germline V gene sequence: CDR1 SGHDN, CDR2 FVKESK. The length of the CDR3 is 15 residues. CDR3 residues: CASSQAKTPYNERFF. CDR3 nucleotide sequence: TGTGCCAGCAGCCAAGCCAAAACTCCCTACAATGAGCGGTTCTTC.

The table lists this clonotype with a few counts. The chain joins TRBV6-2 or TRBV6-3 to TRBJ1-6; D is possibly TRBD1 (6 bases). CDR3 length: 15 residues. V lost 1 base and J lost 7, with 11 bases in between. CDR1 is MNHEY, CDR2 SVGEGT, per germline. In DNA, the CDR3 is TGTGCCAGCAGTTACTTCAGGGGCCTGAATTCACCCCTCCACTTT. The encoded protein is CASSYFRGLNSPLHF.

CDR3 sequence (DNA): TGTGCCAGCAGCTTTCTGGGGGAGAACGAGCAGTACTTC. As protein: CASSFLGENEQYF. The rearrangement links TRBV7-9 to TRBJ2-5; D is tentatively TRBD1 or TRBD2 (5 bases each). The J call may be mistaken, given a closer DNA end match to TRBJ2-7. The CDR3 extends over 13 amino acids. Germline V gives CDR1 SEHNR, CDR2 FQNEAQ (reference sequence).

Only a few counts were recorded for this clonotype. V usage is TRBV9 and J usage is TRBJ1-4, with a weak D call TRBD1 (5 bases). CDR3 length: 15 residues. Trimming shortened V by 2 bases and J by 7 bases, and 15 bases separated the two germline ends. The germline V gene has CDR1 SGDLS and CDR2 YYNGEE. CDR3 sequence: CASSVAGNAGEKLFF. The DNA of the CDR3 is TGTGCCAGCAGCGTCGCAGGGAATGCCGGTGAAAAACTGTTTTTT.

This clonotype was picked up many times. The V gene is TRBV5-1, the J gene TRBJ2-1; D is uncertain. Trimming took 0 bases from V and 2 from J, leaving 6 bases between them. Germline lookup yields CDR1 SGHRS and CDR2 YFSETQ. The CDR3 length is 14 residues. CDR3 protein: CASSLGGPYNEQFF. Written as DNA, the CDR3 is TGCGCCAGCAGCTTGGGAGGACCCTACAATGAGCAGTTCTTC.

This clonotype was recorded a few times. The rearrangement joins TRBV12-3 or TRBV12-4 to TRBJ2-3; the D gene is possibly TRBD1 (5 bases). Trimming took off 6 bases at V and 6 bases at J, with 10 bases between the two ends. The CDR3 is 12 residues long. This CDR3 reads CASSRTMDTQYF. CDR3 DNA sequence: TGTGCCAGCAGCCGGACAATGGATACGCAGTATTTT.

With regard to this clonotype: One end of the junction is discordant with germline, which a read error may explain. The DNA for the CDR3 is TGTGCCAGTAGCTTGGAGACAGGGCTGGCTTTCTTT. It codes for CASSLETGLAFF. V gene TRBV5-4 combines with J gene TRBJ1-1; the match to TRBD1 covers 7 bases. There are 12 residues in the CDR3. CDR1 SGHNT and CDR2 YYREEE come from the germline V gene (reference sequence).

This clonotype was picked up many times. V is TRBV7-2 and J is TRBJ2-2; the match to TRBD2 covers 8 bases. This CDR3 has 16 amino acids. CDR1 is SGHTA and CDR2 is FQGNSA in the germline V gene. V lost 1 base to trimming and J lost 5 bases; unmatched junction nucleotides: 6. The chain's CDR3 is CASSLEGTSETGELFF. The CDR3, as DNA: TGTGCCAGCAGCTTAGAAGGGACTAGTGAAACCGGGGAGCTGTTTTTT.

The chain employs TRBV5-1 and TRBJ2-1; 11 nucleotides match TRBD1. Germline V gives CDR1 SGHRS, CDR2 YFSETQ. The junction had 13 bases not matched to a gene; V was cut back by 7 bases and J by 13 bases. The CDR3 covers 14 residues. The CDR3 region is CASAEDRGLGTQFF. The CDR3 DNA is TGCGCCAGCGCAGAGGACAGGGGGCTTGGGACCCAGTTCTTC.

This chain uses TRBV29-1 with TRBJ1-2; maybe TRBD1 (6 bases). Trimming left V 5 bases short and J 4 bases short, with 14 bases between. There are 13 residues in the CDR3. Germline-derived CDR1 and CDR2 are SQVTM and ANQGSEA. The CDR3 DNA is TGCAGCGTTCTCGTTTCAGGGGCCTATGGCTACACCTTC. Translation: CSVLVSGAYGYTF.

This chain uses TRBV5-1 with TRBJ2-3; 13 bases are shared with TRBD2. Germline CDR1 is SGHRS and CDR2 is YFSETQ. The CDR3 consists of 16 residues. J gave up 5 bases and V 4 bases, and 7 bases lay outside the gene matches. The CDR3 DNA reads TGCGCCAGCAGCCCCGGACTAGCGGGAGATCAAGATACGCAGTATTTT. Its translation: CASSPGLAGDQDTQYF.

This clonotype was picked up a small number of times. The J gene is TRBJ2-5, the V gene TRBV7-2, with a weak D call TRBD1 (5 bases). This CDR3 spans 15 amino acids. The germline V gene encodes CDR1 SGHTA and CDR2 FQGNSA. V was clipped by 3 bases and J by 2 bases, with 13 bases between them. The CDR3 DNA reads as TGTGCCAGCAGCTTCCCCTTGACAGTTCAAGAGACCCAGTACTTC. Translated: CASSFPLTVQETQYF. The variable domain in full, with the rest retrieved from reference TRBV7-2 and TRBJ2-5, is GAGVSQSPSNKVTEKGKDVELRCDPISGHTALYWYRQSLGQGLEFLIYFQGNSAPDKSGLPSDRFSAERTGGSVSTLTIQRTQQEDSAVYLCASSFPLTVQETQYFGPGTRLLVL.

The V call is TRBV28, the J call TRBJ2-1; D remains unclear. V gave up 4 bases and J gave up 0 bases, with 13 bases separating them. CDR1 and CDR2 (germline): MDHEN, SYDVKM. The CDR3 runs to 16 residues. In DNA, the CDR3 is TGTGCCAGCAGTTCCCTAAGGGAAAGCTCCTACAATGAGCAGTTCTTC. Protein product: CASSSLRESSYNEQFF.

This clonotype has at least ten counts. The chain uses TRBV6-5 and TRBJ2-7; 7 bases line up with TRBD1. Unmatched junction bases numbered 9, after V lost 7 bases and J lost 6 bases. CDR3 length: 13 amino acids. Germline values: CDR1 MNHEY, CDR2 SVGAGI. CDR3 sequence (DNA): TGTGCCAGCACCAACGCCGCAGGGGGCGAGCAGTACTTC. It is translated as CASTNAAGGEQYF.

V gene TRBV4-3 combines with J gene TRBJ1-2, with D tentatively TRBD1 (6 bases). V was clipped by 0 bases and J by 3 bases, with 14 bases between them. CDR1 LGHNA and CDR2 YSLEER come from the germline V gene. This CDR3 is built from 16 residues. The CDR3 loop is CASSQDRGWADYGYTF. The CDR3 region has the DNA TGCGCCAGCAGCCAAGACAGGGGTTGGGCGGACTATGGCTACACCTTC.

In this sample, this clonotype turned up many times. The CDR3 loop is CASRGGPISGANVLTF. The CDR3 coding sequence is TGTGCCAGCAGAGGAGGGCCCATCTCTGGGGCCAACGTCCTGACTTTC. The chain is built from TRBV9 and TRBJ2-6; D possibly corresponds to TRBD2 (6 bases). CDR1 is SGDLS and CDR2 is YYNGEE in the germline V gene. Trimming shortened V by 5 bases and J by 0 bases, and 12 bases separated the two germline ends. The CDR3 is made up of 16 amino acids.

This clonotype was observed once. The CDR3 region has the DNA TGCAGCGTTGCAATGACGCGACCGACCGGGGAGCTGTTTTTT. Protein: CSVAMTRPTGELFF. The chain combines TRBV29-1 with TRBJ2-2, with D hard to call. Trimming took 4 bases from V and 5 from J, leaving 14 bases between them. The CDR3 spans 14 residues. CDR1 SQVTM and CDR2 ANQGSEA come from the germline V gene.

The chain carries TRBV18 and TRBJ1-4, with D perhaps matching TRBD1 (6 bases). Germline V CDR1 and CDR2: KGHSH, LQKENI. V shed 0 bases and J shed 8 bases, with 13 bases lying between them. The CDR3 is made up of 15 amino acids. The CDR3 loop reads CASSPPSGADEKLFF. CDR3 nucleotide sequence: TGTGCCAGCTCACCACCTTCGGGGGCGGACGAAAAACTGTTTTTT.

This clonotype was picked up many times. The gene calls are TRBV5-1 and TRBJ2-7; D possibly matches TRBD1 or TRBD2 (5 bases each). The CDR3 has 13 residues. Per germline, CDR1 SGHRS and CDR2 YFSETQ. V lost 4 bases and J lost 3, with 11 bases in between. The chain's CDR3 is CASSLGDGYEQYF. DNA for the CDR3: TGCGCCAGCAGCCTAGGGGACGGCTACGAGCAGTACTTC.

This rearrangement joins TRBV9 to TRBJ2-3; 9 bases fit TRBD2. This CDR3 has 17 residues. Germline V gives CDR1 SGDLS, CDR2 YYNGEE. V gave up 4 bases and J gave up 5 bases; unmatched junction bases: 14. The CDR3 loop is CASSPRYRTSDEDTQYF. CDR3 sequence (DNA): TGTGCCAGCAGCCCAAGATATAGGACTAGCGATGAAGATACGCAGTATTTT. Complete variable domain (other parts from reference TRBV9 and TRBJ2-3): DSGVTQTPKHLITATGQRVTLRCSPRSGDLSVYWYQQSLDQGLQFLIQYYNGEERAKGNILERFSAQQFPDLHSELNLSSLELGDSALYFCASSPRYRTSDEDTQYFGPGTRLTVL.

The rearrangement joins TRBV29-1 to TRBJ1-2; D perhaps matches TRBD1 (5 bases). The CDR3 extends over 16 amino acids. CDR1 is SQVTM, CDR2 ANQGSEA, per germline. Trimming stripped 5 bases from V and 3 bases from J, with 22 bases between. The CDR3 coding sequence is TGCAGCGTTTCCCCGCGTCTCGCGAAGACAGACTATGGCTACACCTTC. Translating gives CSVSPRLAKTDYGYTF.

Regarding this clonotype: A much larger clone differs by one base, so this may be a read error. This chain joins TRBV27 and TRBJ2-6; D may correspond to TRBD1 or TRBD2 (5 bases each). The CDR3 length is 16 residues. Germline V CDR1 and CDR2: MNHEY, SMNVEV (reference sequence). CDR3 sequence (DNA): TGTGCCAGCAGTTTTGCCGGGAACTCTGGGGCCAGCGTCCTGACTTTC. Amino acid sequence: CASSFAGNSGASVLTF.

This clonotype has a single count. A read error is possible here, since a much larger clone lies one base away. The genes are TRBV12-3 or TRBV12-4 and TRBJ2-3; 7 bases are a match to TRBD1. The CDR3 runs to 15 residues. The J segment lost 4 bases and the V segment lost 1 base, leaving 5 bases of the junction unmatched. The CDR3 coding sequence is TGTGCCAGCAGTTTAGGACAGGGTCTCGCAGATACGCAGTATTTT. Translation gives CASSLGQGLADTQYF.

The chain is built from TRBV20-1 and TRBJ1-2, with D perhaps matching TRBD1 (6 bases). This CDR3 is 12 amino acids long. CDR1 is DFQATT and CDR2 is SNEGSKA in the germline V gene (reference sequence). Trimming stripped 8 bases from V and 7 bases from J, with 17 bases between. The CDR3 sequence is CSPLLRGAGYTF. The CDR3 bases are TGCAGTCCCTTGTTAAGGGGGGCTGGCTACACCTTC.

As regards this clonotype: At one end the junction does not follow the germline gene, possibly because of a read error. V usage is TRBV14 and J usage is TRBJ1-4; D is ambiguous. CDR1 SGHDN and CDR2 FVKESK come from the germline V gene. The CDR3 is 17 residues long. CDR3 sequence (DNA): TGTGCCGGCAGCCGGCCGACATCGTACACAACTAATGAAAAACTGTTTTTT. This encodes CAGSRPTSYTTNEKLFF. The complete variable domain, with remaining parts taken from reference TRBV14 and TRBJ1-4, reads EAGVTQFPSHSVIEKGQTVTLRCDPISGHDNLYWYRRVMGKEIKFLLHFVKESKQDESGMPNNRFLAERTGGTYSTLKVQPAELEDSGVYFCAGSRPTSYTTNEKLFFGSGTQLSVL.